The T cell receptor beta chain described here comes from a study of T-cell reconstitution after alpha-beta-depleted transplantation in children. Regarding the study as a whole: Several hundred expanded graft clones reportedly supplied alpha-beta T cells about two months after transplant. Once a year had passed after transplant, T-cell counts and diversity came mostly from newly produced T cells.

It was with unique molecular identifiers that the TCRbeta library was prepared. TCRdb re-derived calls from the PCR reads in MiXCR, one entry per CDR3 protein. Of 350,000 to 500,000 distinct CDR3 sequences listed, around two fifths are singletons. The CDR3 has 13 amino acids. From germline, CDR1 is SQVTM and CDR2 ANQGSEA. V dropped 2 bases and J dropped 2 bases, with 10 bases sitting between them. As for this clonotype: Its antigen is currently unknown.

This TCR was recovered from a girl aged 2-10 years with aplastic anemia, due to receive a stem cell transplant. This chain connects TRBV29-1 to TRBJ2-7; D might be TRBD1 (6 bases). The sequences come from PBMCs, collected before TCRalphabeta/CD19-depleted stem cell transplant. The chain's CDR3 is CSVERQGTYEQYF. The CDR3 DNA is TGCAGCGTTGAACGGCAGGGGACCTACGAGCAGTACTTC.